This entry describes one T cell receptor beta chain. No antigen is known for it. PCR was performed using 60 Vbeta and 13 Jbeta primers. The repertoire was sequenced with immunoSEQ multiplex PCR; TCRdb's copy has only in-frame clones and lacks some. The sample comprises 140,000 to 150,000 clones, roughly 80% of which are singletons, and around 13% rests with the top ten. The entry originates in a study of cytomegalovirus exposure and HLA in healthy donors. Study-wide results and caveats: A later examination showed that TCR association rates differed by HLA locus, with DRB1 most and HLA-C fewest. Sequencing depth roughly uniform across donors was assumed in presence/absence analyses. Data from an earlier analysis indicated that most TCR beta V segments were productive either about 90% or about 30% of the time.

Trimming removed 0 bases from V and 7 bases from J, with 10 bases in between. Looked up from germline, CDR1 is MNHNS and CDR2 is SASEGT. The CDR3 has 13 residues. The chain uses TRBV6-1 and TRBJ2-7; D is unclear. This sequence was found in a man aged 40-55 years in good health and CMV-seropositive. The sequenced material came from PBMCs. CDR3 sequence: CASSEARPGEQYF. The CDR3 DNA follows: TGTGCCAGCAGTGAAGCGCGTCCAGGTGAGCAGTACTTC.